This is a list of T cell receptor beta chains from one sample in a study of graft-versus-host responses after intestinal transplantation. The repertoire was sequenced with immunoSEQ multiplex PCR; TCRdb's copy has only in-frame clones and lacks some. The table shows more than 13,000 clones, with under 80% occurring only once. The sequenced sample was ileum tissue, obtained 674 days after intestinal transplantation. The receptor source for this set is a human patient who received an intestinal transplant, so some T cells may come from the graft donor. CDR3s include the opening cysteine and the closing phenylalanine or tryptophan. A D gene is named only where the DNA matches it firmly. Clone size is given for some rows only: seen once, a few or many times, or a class if the clone is expanded.

15,TRBV19,TRBD1,-,TRBJ2-7,CASSTKGQGAGEQYF,TGTGCCAGTAGTACAAAGGGACAGGGGGCCGGGGAGCAGTACTTC
16,TRBV2,TRBD2,-,TRBJ2-1,CASSDMRGAVYNEQFF,TGTGCCAGCAGTGATATGCGGGGGGCCGTCTACAATGAGCAGTTCTTC
22,TRBV7-8,-,-,TRBJ1-4,CASSLEFRGRVSRVRVNEKLFF,TGTGCCAGCAGCTTAGAATTCAGGGGCAGGGTATCAAGGGTTCGGGTTAATGAAAAACTGTTTTTT
19,TRBV27,-,-,TRBJ2-3,CASSLPEGHTIVNTDTQYF,TGTGCCAGCAGTTTACCCGAGGGACACACGATAGTGAACACAGATACGCAGTATTTT
15,TRBV7-2,-,-,TRBJ2-5,CASSSSPGTHGTQYF,TGTGCCAGCAGCTCCTCCCCCGGGACACACGGGACCCAGTACTTC
14,TRBV9,TRBD1,few,TRBJ1-1,CASTRTGGNTEAFF,TGTGCCAGCACCCGGACAGGGGGGAACACTGAAGCTTTCTTT
15,TRBV7-9,TRBD2,-,TRBJ2-5,CASSFGTSDPETQYF,TGTGCCAGCAGCTTCGGGACTAGCGATCCGGAGACCCAGTACTTC
14,TRBV7-9,-,-,TRBJ2-7,CASSSERITYEQYF,TGTGCCAGCAGCTCGGAGAGGATAACCTACGAGCAGTACTTC
14,TRBV6-6,-,-,TRBJ1-6,CASSYQDYNSPLHF,TGTGCCAGCAGTTACCAGGACTATAATTCACCCCTCCACTTT
12,TRBV19,TRBD1,few,TRBJ1-5,CASSDRDQPQHF,TGTGCCAGTAGTGACAGGGATCAGCCCCAGCATTTT
13,TRBV6-5,-,-,TRBJ1-1,CASSYSQGSEAFF,TGTGCCAGCAGTTACTCACAGGGCTCTGAAGCTTTCTTT
13,TRBV7-2,-,-,TRBJ1-1,CASSLEGGTEAFF,TGTGCCAGCAGCTTAGAGGGGGGGACTGAAGCTTTCTTT
17,TRBV5-3,TRBD1,-,TRBJ2-1,CARSLRDRGRGYNEQFF,TGTGCCAGAAGCTTGCGGGACAGGGGGCGCGGGTACAATGAGCAGTTCTTC
13,TRBV7-2,-,-,TRBJ1-3,CASSPPVRNTIYF,TGTGCCAGCAGCCCCCCGGTGAGGAACACCATATATTTT
12,TRBV2,-,few,TRBJ2-2,CASSTNTGELFF,TGTGCCAGCAGTACAAACACCGGGGAGCTGTTTTTT
16,TRBV4-3,TRBD1,-,TRBJ2-7,CASSQVAGTGGNEQYF,TGCGCCAGCAGCCAAGTTGCCGGGACAGGGGGCAACGAGCAGTACTTC
13,TRBV5-8,TRBD1,-,TRBJ2-7,CASTDRDSYEQYF,TGTGCCAGCACCGACAGGGACTCCTACGAGCAGTACTTC
12,TRBV6-5,-,few,TRBJ1-3,CASSGSGNTIYF,TGTGCCAGCAGTGGCTCCGGAAACACCATATATTTT
14,TRBV9,-,-,TRBJ2-3,CASSDGGPIDTQYF,TGTGCCAGCAGCGACGGGGGGCCGATAGATACGCAGTATTTT
14,TRBV28,TRBD1,-,TRBJ1-1,CASSLQGQSTEAFF,TGTGCCAGCAGTCTACAGGGGCAGAGCACTGAAGCTTTCTTT
14,TRBV7-2,-,-,TRBJ1-1,CASSPLTANTEAFF,TGTGCCAGCAGCCCCTTGACAGCCAACACTGAAGCTTTCTTT
16,TRBV15,-,-,TRBJ2-5,CATSPKGGGLQETQYF,TGTGCCACCAGCCCGAAGGGGGGGGGCCTCCAAGAGACCCAGTACTTC
15,TRBV15,-,medium-sized,TRBJ1-5,CATSTRSGIRQPQHF,TGTGCCACCAGCACCCGTTCGGGAATAAGGCAGCCCCAGCATTTT
14,TRBV15,-,-,TRBJ2-7,CATSSQGMSYEQYF,TGTGCCACCAGCAGCCAGGGAATGTCCTACGAGCAGTACTTC
15,TRBV6-6,TRBD1,few,TRBJ1-2,CASRAGTGPHYGYTF,TGTGCCAGCAGGGCCGGGACAGGGCCCCACTATGGCTACACCTTC
17,TRBV19,-,medium-sized,TRBJ2-3,CATSDRGRYPSTDTQYF,TGTGCCACCTCTGACAGAGGACGCTACCCTAGCACAGATACGCAGTATTTT
15,TRBV5-1,TRBD1,few,TRBJ1-3,CASSWGQSSGNTIYF,TGCGCCAGCAGCTGGGGACAGAGCTCTGGAAACACCATATATTTT
18,TRBV5-1,TRBD1,-,TRBJ1-1,CASSPKAGTGTRNTEAFF,TGCGCCAGCAGCCCAAAGGCCGGGACAGGGACGAGGAACACTGAAGCTTTCTTT
16,TRBV11-2,TRBD2,once,TRBJ2-5,CASSLSPSGGAKTQYF,TGTGCCAGCAGCTTATCCCCTAGCGGGGGGGCAAAGACCCAGTACTTC
16,TRBV25-1,TRBD2,-,TRBJ2-1,CASSAPQRGPFNEQFF,TGTGCCAGCAGTGCACCTCAGCGGGGGCCCTTCAATGAGCAGTTCTTC
16,TRBV6-6,TRBD1,few,TRBJ1-1,CATQPGQGRAGTEAFF,TGTGCCACCCAGCCGGGACAGGGTAGGGCAGGGACTGAAGCTTTCTTT
14,TRBV18,-,-,TRBJ2-7,CASSSSGIPYEQYF,TGTGCCAGCTCAAGCTCAGGCATACCCTACGAGCAGTACTTC
15,TRBV6-1,TRBD2,-,TRBJ2-3,CASRSLAGGPDTQYF,TGTGCCAGCAGGTCACTAGCGGGGGGGCCAGATACGCAGTATTTT
14,TRBV18,TRBD1,-,TRBJ2-5,CASSRTGVVETQYF,TGTGCCAGCTCACGGACAGGGGTGGTGGAGACCCAGTACTTC
15,TRBV6-1,-,-,TRBJ2-1,CASSAQGGASNEQFF,TGTGCCAGCTCGGCTCAGGGGGGCGCATCCAATGAGCAGTTCTTC
16,TRBV27,-,-,TRBJ2-1,CASSFYQRGFHNEQFF,TGTGCCAGCAGTTTTTACCAAAGGGGGTTCCACAATGAGCAGTTCTTC
12,TRBV5-6,-,-,TRBJ1-1,CASSTGNTEAFF,TGTGCCAGCAGCACAGGGAACACTGAAGCTTTCTTT
13,TRBV7-9,-,-,TRBJ1-2,CASSLWTSYGYTF,TGTGCCAGCAGCTTATGGACTTCCTATGGCTACACCTTC
15,TRBV29-1,TRBD2,-,TRBJ2-7,CSVEENSGGAYEQYF,TGCAGCGTTGAAGAGAATAGCGGGGGGGCCTACGAGCAGTACTTC
15,TRBV6-1,-,few,TRBJ2-6,CASSEASSGANVLTF,TGTGCCAGCAGTGAAGCTAGCTCTGGGGCCAACGTCCTGACTTTC
14,TRBV19,-,-,TRBJ1-2,CASSIGAGARGYTF,TGTGCCAGTAGTATTGGGGCAGGGGCTCGCGGCTACACCTTC
16,TRBV4-3,-,-,TRBJ2-3,CASSQGAGASTDTQYF,TGCGCCAGCAGCCAAGGTGCGGGCGCGAGCACAGATACGCAGTATTTT
16,TRBV25-1,TRBD2,once,TRBJ2-7,CASSPEGGGLLYEQYF,TGTGCCAGCAGTCCAGAGGGCGGGGGACTACTCTACGAGCAGTACTTC
13,TRBV6-1,-,few,TRBJ1-3,CASSGSSGNTIYF,TGTGCCAGCAGTGGGAGCTCTGGAAACACCATATATTTT
11,TRBV6-6,TRBD1,-,TRBJ2-7,CASGQGSEQYF,TGTGCCAGCGGACAGGGTAGCGAGCAGTACTTC
12,TRBV7-2,-,-,TRBJ1-1,CASSLVVTEAFF,TGTGCCAGCAGCTTAGTCGTCACTGAAGCTTTCTTT
15,TRBV18,TRBD1,few,TRBJ2-7,CASSPPGQSSYEQYF,TGTGCCAGCTCACCACCGGGACAGAGCTCCTACGAGCAGTACTTC
14,TRBV6-5,TRBD1,-,TRBJ1-5,CASSLQGVGQPQHF,TGTGCCAGCAGTTTGCAGGGGGTCGGGCAGCCCCAGCATTTT
17,TRBV7-2,-,-,TRBJ2-2,CASSLGSAGAVTGELFF,TGTGCCAGCAGCTTAGGGTCGGCGGGGGCGGTCACCGGGGAGCTGTTTTTT
16,TRBV7-9,-,-,TRBJ1-2,CASSLAVFTGRSGYTF,TGTGCCAGCAGCTTAGCTGTTTTCACAGGGCGGAGTGGCTACACCTTC
15,TRBV5-1,-,-,TRBJ2-3,CASSSWIPGPDTQYF,TGCGCCAGCAGCTCTTGGATTCCAGGCCCAGATACGCAGTATTTT
15,TRBV12-5,TRBD1,-,TRBJ2-3,CASGPRDRGTDTQYF,TGTGCTAGTGGACCCCGGGACAGGGGGACAGATACGCAGTATTTT
15,TRBV19,TRBD1,-,TRBJ1-1,CASSMLGGRGTEAFF,TGTGCCAGTAGTATGCTAGGGGGCCGGGGCACTGAAGCTTTCTTT